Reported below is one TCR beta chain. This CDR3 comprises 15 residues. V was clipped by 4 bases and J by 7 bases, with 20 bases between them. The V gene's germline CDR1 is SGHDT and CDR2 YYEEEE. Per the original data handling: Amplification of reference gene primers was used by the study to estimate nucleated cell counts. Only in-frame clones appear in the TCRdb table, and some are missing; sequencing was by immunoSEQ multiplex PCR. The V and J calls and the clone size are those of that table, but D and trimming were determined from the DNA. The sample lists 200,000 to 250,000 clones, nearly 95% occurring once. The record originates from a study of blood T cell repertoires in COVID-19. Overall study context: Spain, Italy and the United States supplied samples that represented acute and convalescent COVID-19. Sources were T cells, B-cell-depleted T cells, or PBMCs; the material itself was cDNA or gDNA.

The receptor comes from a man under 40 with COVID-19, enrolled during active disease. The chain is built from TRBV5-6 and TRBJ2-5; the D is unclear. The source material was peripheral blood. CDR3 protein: CASSPRASGPPTQYF. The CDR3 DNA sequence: TGTGCCAGCAGCCCCCGTGCCTCTGGCCCCCCGACCCAGTACTTC.